Following are 2 T cell receptor beta chains from one sample sequenced in a study of esophageal squamous cell carcinoma under preoperative chemotherapy (dated by TCRdb to the late 2010s). The library was built by means of PCR. Sequencing instrument: HiSeq X Ten. TCRdb reran the public reads through fastp at Q25 and MiXCR, keeping productive beta chains. Every CDR3 protein is listed once, alongside the most common genes and DNA of its rows. This sample is represented by roughly 10,000 distinct CDR3 sequences; roughly 60% of them were singletons. The ten largest clones represent 29% of the sample. What the time point label conveys for this sample: after preoperative PTX-NDP chemotherapy. The sample was taken from a patient given preoperative chemotherapy. Every receptor here comes from a human donor with esophageal squamous cell carcinoma. The donor label of this sample is uncertain.

This clonotype showed up just a few times. V is TRBV6-1 and J is TRBJ1-2, with D possibly matching TRBD1 (6 bases). The CDR3 is 14 amino acids. CDR1 MNHNS and CDR2 SASEGT come from the germline V gene. Trimming stripped 7 bases from V and 4 bases from J, with 16 bases between. CDR3 in amino acids: CASTERGASYGYTF. CDR3 DNA: TGTGCCAGCACCGAACGGGGGGCAAGCTATGGCTACACCTTC.

V is TRBV5-1 and J is TRBJ2-1; 8 positions match TRBD2. CDR3 length: 14 amino acids. V trimming: 4 bases; J trimming: 6 bases; junction bases outside the gene matches: 6. CDR1 is SGHRS and CDR2 is YFSETQ in the germline V gene. The CDR3, as DNA: TGCGCCAGCAGCCCCACTAGCGGTTCCAATGAGCAGTTCTTC. It encodes CASSPTSGSNEQFF.